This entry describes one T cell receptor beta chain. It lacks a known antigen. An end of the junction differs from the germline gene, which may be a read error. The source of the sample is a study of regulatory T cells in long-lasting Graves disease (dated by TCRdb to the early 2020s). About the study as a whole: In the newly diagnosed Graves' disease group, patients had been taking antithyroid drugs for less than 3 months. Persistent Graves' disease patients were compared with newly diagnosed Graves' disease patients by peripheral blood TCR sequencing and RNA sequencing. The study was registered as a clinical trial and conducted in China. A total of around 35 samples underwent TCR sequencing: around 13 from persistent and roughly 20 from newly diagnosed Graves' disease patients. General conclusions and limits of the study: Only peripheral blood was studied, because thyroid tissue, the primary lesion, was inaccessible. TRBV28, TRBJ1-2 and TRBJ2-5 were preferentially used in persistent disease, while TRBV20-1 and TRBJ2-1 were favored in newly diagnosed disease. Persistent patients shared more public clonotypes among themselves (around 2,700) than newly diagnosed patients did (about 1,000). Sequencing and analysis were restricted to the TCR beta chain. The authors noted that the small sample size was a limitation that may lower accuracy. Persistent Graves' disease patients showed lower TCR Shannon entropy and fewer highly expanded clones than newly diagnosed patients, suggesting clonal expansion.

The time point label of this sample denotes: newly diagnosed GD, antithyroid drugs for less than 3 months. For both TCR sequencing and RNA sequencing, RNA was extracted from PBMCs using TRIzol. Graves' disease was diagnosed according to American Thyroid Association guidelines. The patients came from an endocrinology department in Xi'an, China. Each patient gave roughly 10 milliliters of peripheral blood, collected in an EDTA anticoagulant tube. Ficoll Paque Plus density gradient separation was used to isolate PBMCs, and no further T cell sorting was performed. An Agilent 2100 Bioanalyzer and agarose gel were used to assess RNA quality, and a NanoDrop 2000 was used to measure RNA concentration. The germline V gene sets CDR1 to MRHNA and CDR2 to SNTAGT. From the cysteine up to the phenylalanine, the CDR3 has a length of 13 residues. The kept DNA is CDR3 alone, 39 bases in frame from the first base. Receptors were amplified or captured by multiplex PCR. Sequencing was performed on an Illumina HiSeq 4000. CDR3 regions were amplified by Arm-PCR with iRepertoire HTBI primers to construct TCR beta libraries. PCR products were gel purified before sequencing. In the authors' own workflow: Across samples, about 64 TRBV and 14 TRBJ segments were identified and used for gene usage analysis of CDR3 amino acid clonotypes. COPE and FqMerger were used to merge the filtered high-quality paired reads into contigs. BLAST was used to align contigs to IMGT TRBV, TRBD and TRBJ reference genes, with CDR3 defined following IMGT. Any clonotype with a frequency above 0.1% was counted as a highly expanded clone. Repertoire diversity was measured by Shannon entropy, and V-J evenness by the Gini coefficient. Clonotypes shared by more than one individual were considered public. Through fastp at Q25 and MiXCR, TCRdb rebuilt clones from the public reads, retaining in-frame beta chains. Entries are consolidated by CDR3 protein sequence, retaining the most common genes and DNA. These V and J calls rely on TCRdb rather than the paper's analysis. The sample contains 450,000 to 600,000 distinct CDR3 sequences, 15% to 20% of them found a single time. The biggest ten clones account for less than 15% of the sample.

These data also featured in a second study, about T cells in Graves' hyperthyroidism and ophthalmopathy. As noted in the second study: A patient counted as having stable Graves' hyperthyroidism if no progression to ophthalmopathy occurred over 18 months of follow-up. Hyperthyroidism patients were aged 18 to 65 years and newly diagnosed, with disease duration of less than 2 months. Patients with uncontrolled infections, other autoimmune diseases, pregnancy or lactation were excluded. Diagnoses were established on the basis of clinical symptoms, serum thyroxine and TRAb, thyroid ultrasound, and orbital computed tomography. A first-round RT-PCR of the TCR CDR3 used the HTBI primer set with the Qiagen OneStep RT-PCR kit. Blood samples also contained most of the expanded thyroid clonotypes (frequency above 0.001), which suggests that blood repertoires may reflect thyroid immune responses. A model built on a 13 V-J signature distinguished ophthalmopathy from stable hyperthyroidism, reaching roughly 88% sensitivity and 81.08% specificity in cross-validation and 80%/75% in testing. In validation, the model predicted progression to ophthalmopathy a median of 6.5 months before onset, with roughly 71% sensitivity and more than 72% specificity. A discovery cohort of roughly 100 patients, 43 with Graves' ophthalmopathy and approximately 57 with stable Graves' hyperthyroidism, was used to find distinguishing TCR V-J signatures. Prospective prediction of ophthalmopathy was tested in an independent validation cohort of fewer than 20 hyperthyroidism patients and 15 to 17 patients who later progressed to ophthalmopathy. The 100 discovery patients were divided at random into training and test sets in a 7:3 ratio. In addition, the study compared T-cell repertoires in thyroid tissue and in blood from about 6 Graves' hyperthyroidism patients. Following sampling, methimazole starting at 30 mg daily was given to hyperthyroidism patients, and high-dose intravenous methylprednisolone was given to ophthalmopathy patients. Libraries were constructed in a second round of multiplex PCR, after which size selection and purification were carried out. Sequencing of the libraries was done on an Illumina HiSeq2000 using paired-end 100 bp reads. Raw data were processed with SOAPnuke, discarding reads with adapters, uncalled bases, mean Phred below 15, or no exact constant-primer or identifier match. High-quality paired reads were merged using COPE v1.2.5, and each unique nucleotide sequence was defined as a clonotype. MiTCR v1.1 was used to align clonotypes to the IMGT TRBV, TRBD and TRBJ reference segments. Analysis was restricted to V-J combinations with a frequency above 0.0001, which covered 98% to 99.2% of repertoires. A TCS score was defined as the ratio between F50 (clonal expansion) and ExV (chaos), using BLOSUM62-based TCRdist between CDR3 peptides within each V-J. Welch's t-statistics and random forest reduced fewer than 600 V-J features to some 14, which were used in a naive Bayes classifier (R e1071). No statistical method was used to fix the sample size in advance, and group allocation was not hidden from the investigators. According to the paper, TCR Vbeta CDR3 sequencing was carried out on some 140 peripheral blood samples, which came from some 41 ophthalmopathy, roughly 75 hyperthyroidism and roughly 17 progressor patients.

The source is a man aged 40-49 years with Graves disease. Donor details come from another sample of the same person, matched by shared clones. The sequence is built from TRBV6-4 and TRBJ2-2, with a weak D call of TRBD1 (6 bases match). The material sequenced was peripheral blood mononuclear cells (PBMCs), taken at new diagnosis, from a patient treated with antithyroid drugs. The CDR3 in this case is CVSSETGTGELFF. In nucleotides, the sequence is TGTGTCAGCAGTGAGACAGGCACCGGGGAGCTGTTTTTT.